The source of this T cell receptor beta chain is a study of cytomegalovirus exposure and HLA in healthy donors. A word on this clone: Its antigen is currently unknown.

PCR employed 60 Vbeta and 13 Jbeta primers. The assay was immunoSEQ multiplex PCR, and TCRdb's table has in-frame clones only and misses some. The table includes roughly 160,000 clones, approximately 75% detected once. The germline V and J ends were trimmed by 6 bases and 4 bases, with 10 bases remaining between them. The CDR3 covers 13 residues. Germline V gives CDR1 MNHNS, CDR2 SASEGT. Study outcomes and limitations: Accurate HLA-A and HLA-B prediction from TCR beta sequences was reported for most subjects.

V gene TRBV6-1 combines with J gene TRBJ1-3; no clear D. Material: PBMCs. This clonotype was obtained from a girl under 18 in good health and CMV-seronegative. In nucleotides, the CDR3 is TGTGCCAGCAGCCCCAGAACCGGAAACACCATATATTTT. This translates into CASSPRTGNTIYF.